This is a list of T cell receptor beta chains from one sample in a study of OX40 agonist ivuxolimab in advanced cancers. Measured with immunoSEQ multiplex PCR; TCRdb has only the in-frame clones, and not every one. This sample has 40,000 to 55,000 clones; 88% occur once, and the top ten carry 3% to 4%. The sequenced sample was CD4+ or CD8+ T cells sorted from blood, obtained in a trial of the OX40 agonist ivuxolimab. These TCRs come from an adult with an advanced solid tumor such as melanoma, head and neck, liver or kidney cancer. The CDR3 runs from the conserved cysteine through the conserved F or W. Each record gives: clone size, D gene, V gene, J gene, CDR3 DNA, CDR3 protein. A D gene is named only where the DNA matches it firmly. Some rows mark clone size as missing; the rest say once, few, many or name a class of expanded clone.

NA	NA	TRBV7-9	TRBJ2-7	TGTGCCAGCAGCTTAGCGTACCAAGGACCCTACGAGCAGTACTTC	CASSLAYQGPYEQYF
NA	TRBD2	TRBV4-2	TRBJ2-3	TGTGCCAGCAGCCAAGATCTAAGCGGGGGGGCCACAGATACGCAGTATTTT	CASSQDLSGGATDTQYF
once	TRBD1	TRBV30	TRBJ2-3	TGTGCCTGGAGTAAGGGGGCCAGCACAGATACGCAGTATTTT	CAWSKGASTDTQYF
NA	NA	TRBV19	TRBJ2-1	TGTGCCAGTAGTACGATCTTAGGGAACTCCTACAATGAGCAGTTCTTC	CASSTILGNSYNEQFF
NA	TRBD1	TRBV5-4	TRBJ2-5	TGTGCCAGCAGCTTGGCGGGACAGGGGGCGAGAGAGACCCAGTACTTC	CASSLAGQGARETQYF
NA	NA	TRBV2	TRBJ1-6	TGTGCCAGCAGAAAAACAGTCAATTCACCCCTCCACTTT	CASRKTVNSPLHF
NA	NA	TRBV5-1	TRBJ2-7	TGCGCCAGCAGCTTGGAAGCCAATCCCTACGAGCAGTACTTC	CASSLEANPYEQYF
NA	NA	TRBV10-2	TRBJ1-1	TGCGCCAGCAGTGAGTCGGACCAGGGGTGGACTGAAGCTTTCTTT	CASSESDQGWTEAFF
NA	TRBD2	TRBV7-7	TRBJ2-5	TGTGCCAGCAGCTCCGGGGGGGAGACCCAGTACTTC	CASSSGGETQYF
few	TRBD1	TRBV7-8	TRBJ1-5	TGTGCCAGCAGCTTAGCGGACAGGGGGCATTGGCCCCAGCATTTT	CASSLADRGHWPQHF
NA	TRBD2	TRBV5-1	TRBJ2-1	TGCGCCAGCAGCTTGGTACTAGCGCCCAATGAGCAGTTCTTC	CASSLVLAPNEQFF
once	NA	TRBV20-1	TRBJ2-5	TGCAGCGGCAGGGCCCAAGAGACCCAGTACTTC	CSGRAQETQYF
NA	TRBD1	TRBV7-2	TRBJ2-7	TGTGCCAGCAGTATGATGGCAGGGGGAGCCGACGAGCAGTACTTC	CASSMMAGGADEQYF
NA	TRBD1	TRBV7-8	TRBJ1-6	TGTGCCAGCAGCGCGGGGACAGGGGATAATTCACCCCTCCACTTT	CASSAGTGDNSPLHF
NA	NA	TRBV6-1	TRBJ2-1	TGTGCCAGCAGTGAAGGAGGACAACGGGACATGGAGCAGTTCTTC	CASSEGGQRDMEQFF
once	NA	TRBV5-1	TRBJ2-3	TGCGCCAGCAGCTTGTTAGCGGCAGATACGCAGTATTTT	CASSLLAADTQYF
NA	TRBD1	TRBV7-3	TRBJ2-2	TGTGCCAGCAGCTTATCGTTCGCGACAGGGGGAACCGGGGAGCTGTTTTTT	CASSLSFATGGTGELFF
NA	TRBD1	TRBV6-6	TRBJ2-7	TGTGCCAGCAGTTCCCCGGGACAGAACTCCTACGAGCAGTACTTC	CASSSPGQNSYEQYF
NA	TRBD2	TRBV30	TRBJ2-3	TGTGCCCGCGGGGGGGGCTCCTGGCAGTATTTT	CARGGGSWQYF
NA	NA	TRBV6-5	TRBJ2-5	TGTGCCAGCAGCCACCCCAGCTTAGAGACCCAGTACTTC	CASSHPSLETQYF
NA	TRBD1	TRBV5-6	TRBJ1-1	TGTGCCAGCAGCTCGCGACAGGGGGCGTGGGGCACTGAAGCTTTCTTT	CASSSRQGAWGTEAFF
NA	NA	TRBV7-2	TRBJ2-7	TGTGCCAGCAGCTTAGGTCCAGGGGACTACGAGCAGTACTTC	CASSLGPGDYEQYF